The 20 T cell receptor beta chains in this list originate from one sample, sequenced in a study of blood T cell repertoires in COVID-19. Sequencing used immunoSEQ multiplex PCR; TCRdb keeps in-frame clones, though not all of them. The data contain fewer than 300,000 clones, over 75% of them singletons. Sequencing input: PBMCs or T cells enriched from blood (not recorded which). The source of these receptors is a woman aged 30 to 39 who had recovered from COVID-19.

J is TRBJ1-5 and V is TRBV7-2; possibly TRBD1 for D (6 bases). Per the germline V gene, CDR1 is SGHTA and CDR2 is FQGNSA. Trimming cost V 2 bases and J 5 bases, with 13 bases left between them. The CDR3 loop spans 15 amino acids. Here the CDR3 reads CASSLFNPGDQPQHF. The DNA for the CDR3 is TGTGCCAGCAGCTTATTTAATCCAGGGGATCAGCCCCAGCATTTT.

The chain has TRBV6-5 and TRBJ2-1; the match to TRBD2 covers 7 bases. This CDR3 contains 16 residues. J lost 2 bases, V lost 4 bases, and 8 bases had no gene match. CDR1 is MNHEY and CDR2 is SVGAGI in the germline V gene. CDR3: CASSFGLEDPYNEQFF. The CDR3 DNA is TGTGCCAGCAGTTTTGGACTAGAAGACCCCTACAATGAGCAGTTCTTC.

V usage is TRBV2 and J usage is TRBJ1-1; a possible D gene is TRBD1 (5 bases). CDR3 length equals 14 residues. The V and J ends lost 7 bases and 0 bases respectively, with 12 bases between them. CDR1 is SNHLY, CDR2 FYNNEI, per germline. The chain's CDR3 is CASTEGLMNTEAFF. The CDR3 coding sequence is TGTGCCAGCACCGAGGGACTGATGAACACTGAAGCTTTCTTT.

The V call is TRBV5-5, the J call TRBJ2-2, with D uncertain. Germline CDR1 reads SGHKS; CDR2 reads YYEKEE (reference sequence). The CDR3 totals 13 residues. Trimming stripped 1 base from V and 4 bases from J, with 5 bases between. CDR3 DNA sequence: TGTGCCAGCAGCTTGTACAGCACCGGGGAGCTGTTTTTT. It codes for CASSLYSTGELFF.

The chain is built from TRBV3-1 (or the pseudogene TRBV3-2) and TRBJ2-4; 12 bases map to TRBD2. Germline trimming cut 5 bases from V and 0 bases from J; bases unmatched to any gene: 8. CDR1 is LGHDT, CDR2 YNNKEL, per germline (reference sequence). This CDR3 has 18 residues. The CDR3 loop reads CASSSRTSGNLAKNIQYF. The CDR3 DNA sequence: TGTGCCAGCAGCAGTAGGACTAGCGGGAATCTAGCCAAAAACATTCAGTACTTC.

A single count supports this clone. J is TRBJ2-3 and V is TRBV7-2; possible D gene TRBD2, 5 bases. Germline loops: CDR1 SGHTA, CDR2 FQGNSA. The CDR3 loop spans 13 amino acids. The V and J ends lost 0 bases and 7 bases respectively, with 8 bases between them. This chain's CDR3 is CASSLARENTQYF. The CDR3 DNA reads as TGTGCCAGCAGCTTAGCGAGGGAGAATACGCAGTATTTT. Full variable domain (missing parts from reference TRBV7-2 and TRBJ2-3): GAGVSQSPSNKVTEKGKDVELRCDPISGHTALYWYRQSLGQGLEFLIYFQGNSAPDKSGLPSDRFSAERTGGSVSTLTIQRTQQEDSAVYLCASSLARENTQYFGPGTRLTVL.

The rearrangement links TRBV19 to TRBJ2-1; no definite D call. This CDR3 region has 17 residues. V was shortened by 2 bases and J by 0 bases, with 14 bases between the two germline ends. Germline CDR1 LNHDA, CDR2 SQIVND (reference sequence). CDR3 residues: CASSISLPRSSYNEQFF. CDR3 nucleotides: TGTGCCAGTAGTATATCCCTACCCCGAAGCTCCTACAATGAGCAGTTCTTC.

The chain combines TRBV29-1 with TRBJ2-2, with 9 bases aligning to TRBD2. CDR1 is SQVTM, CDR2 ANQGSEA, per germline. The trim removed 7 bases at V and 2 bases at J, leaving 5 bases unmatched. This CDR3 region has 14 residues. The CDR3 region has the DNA TGCAGCGGCGGACTAGCGCTAAACACCGGGGAGCTGTTTTTT. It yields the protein CSGGLALNTGELFF.

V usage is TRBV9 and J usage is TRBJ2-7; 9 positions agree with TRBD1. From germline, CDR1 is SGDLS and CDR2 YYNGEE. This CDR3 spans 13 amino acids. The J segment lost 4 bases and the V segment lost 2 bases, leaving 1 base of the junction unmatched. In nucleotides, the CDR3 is TGTGCCAGCAGCGTGGACAGGGGATACGAGCAGTACTTC. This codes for CASSVDRGYEQYF.

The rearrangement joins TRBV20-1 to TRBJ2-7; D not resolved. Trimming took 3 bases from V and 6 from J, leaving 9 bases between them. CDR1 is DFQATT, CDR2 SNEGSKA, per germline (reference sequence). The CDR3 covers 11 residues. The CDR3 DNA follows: TGCAGTGCTAGGTTACACAGCGAGCAGTACTTC. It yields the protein CSARLHSEQYF.

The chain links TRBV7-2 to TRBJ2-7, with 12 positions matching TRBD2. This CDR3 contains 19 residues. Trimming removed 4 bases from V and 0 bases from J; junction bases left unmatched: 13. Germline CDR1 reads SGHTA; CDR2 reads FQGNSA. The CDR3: CASSSKALTSGGFSYEQYF. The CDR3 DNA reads TGTGCCAGCAGCTCCAAGGCCCTGACTAGCGGGGGCTTCTCCTACGAGCAGTACTTC.

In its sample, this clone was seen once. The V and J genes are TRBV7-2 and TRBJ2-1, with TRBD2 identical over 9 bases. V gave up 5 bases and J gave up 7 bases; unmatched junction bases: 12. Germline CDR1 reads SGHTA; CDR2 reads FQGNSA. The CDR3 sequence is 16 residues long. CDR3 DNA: TGTGCCAGCAGCCCCCCCGGCGGGAGGGGGGGAAATGAGCAGTTCTTC. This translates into CASSPPGGRGGNEQFF.

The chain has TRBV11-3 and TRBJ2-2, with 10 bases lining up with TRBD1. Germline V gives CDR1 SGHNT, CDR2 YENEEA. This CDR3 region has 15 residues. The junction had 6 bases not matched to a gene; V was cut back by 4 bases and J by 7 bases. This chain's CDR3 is CASSSRQGAGGELFF. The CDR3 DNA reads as TGTGCCAGCAGCTCCCGACAGGGGGCGGGCGGGGAGCTGTTTTTT. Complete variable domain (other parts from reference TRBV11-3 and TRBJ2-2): EAGVVQSPRYKIIEKKQPVAFWCNPISGHNTLYWYLQNLGQGPELLIRYENEEAVDDSQLPKDRFSAERLKGVDSTLKIQPAELGDSAVYLCASSSRQGAGGELFFGEGSRLTVL.

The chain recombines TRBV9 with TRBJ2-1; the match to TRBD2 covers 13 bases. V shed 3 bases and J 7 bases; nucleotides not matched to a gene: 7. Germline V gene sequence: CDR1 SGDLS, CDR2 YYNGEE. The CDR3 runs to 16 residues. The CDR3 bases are TGTGCCAGCAGCGCCGGACTAGCGGGAGTCGATAATGAGCAGTTCTTC. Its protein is CASSAGLAGVDNEQFF.

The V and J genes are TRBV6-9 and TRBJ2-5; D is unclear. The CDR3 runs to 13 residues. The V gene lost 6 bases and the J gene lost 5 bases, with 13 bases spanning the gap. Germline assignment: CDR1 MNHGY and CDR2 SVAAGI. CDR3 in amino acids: CASRATPGETQYF. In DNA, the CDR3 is TGTGCCAGCAGAGCTACTCCCGGGGAGACCCAGTACTTC.

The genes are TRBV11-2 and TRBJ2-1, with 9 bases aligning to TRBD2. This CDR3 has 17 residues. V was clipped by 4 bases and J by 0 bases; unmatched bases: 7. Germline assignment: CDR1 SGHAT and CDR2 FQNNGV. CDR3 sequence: CASSSHAAGGSYNEQFF. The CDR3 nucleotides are TGTGCCAGCAGCTCGCACGCAGCGGGAGGCTCCTACAATGAGCAGTTCTTC.

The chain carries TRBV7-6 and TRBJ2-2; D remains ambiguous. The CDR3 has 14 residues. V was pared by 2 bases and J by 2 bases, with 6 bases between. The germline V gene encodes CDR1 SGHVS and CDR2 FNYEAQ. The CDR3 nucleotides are TGTGCCAGCAGCTTAAGGAGAAACACCGGGGAGCTGTTTTTT. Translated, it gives CASSLRRNTGELFF.

In DNA, the CDR3 is TGTGCCAGCATGAAAGAACAGGGGATTACCTACGAGCAGTACTTC. Its protein product is CASMKEQGITYEQYF. V is TRBV2 and J is TRBJ2-7; 7 bases agree with TRBD1. This CDR3 has 15 amino acids. CDR1 is SNHLY, CDR2 FYNNEI, per germline. V was pared by 7 bases and J by 2 bases, with 11 bases of the junction left unmatched.

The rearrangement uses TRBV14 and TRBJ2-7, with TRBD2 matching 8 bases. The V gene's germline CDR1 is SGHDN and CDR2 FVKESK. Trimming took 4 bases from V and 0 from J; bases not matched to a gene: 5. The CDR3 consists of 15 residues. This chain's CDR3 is CASSLTSESSYEQYF. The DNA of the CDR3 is TGTGCCAGCAGCCTGACTAGCGAGTCCTCCTACGAGCAGTACTTC.

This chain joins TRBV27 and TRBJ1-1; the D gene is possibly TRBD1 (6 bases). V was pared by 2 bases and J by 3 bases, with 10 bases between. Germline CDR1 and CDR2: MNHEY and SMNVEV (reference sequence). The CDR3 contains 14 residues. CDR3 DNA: TGTGCCAGCAGTTTAAGCAGGGGATACACTGAAGCTTTCTTT. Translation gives CASSLSRGYTEAFF.